The 22 T cell receptor beta chains in this list originate from one sample, sequenced in a study of OX40 agonist ivuxolimab in advanced cancers. Sequencing was performed with immunoSEQ multiplex PCR; in TCRdb, only in-frame clones are kept and a portion is missing. This repertoire shows under 140,000 clones, roughly nine tenths found once; its top ten account for about 0.25%. The source was CD4+ or CD8+ T cells sorted from blood, collected in a trial of the OX40 agonist ivuxolimab. The receptors here all came from an adult with an advanced solid tumor such as melanoma, head and neck, liver or kidney cancer.

The chain uses TRBV27 and TRBJ1-2; D gene unclear. The CDR3 has 15 amino acids. V shed 4 bases and J shed 4 bases, with 16 bases lying between them. Germline V gene data show CDR1 as MNHEY and CDR2 as SMNVEV (reference sequence). The CDR3 protein is CASSSSVSLGYGYTF. DNA for the CDR3: TGTGCCAGCAGTTCAAGCGTCTCTTTAGGCTATGGCTACACCTTC.

This chain joins TRBV15 and TRBJ2-6; 7 positions match TRBD1. The V gene's germline CDR1 is LNHNV and CDR2 YYDKDF (reference sequence). This CDR3 region has 14 residues. Unmatched junction bases numbered 9, after V lost 1 base and J lost 15 bases. DNA of the CDR3: TGTGCCACCAGCAGAGTGTACCGACAGGGCGACCTGACTTTC. Protein product: CATSRVYRQGDLTF.

The chain employs TRBV5-4 and TRBJ1-4; D is unclear. The CDR3 covers 15 residues. Germline CDR1 is SGHNT and CDR2 is YYREEE (reference sequence). V gave up 0 bases and J gave up 0 bases, with 6 bases separating them. The CDR3 sequence is CASSLGGATNEKLFF. CDR3 in DNA: TGTGCCAGCAGCTTGGGGGGTGCAACTAATGAAAAACTGTTTTTT. Full variable domain (rest looked up from reference TRBV5-4 and TRBJ1-4): ETGVTQSPTHLIKTRGQQVTLRCSSQSGHNTVSWYQQALGQGPQFIFQYYREEENGRGNFPPRFSGLQFPNYSSELNVNALELDDSALYLCASSLGGATNEKLFFGSGTQLSVL.

The chain employs TRBV4-3 and TRBJ2-5; D is possibly TRBD1 (5 bases). This CDR3 comprises 15 residues. Germline CDR1 reads LGHNA; CDR2 reads YSLEER. Trimming cost V 0 bases and J 4 bases, with 12 bases left between them. The CDR3 sequence: CASSQDQQVGETQYF. The DNA for the CDR3 is TGCGCCAGCAGCCAAGATCAACAGGTAGGAGAGACCCAGTACTTC.

The rearrangement joins TRBV4-2 to TRBJ1-1; D remains unclear. Germline V CDR1 and CDR2: LGHNA, YNFKEQ. Trimming removed 1 base from V and 4 bases from J, with 16 bases in between. CDR3 length equals 16 residues. The CDR3 coding sequence is TGTGCCAGCAGCCAAGTGGGATCCGGCTACGGCACTGAAGCTTTCTTT. It specifies CASSQVGSGYGTEAFF.

This clone was counted only a few times. V gene TRBV15 combines with J gene TRBJ2-2; tentative D call: TRBD1 (6 bases). Germline-derived CDR1 and CDR2 are LNHNV and YYDKDF (reference sequence). The CDR3 is 15 amino acids. V lost 0 bases and J lost 6, with 11 bases in between. The CDR3 reads CATSREVEGAGELFF. The CDR3 coding sequence is TGTGCCACCAGCAGAGAGGTTGAGGGGGCCGGGGAGCTGTTTTTT.

The J gene is TRBJ1-5, the V gene TRBV7-9; 10 bases match TRBD1. The ends lost 6 bases at V and 12 bases at J; junction bases unmatched: 17. Germline V gene sequence: CDR1 SEHNR, CDR2 FQNEAQ (reference sequence). This CDR3 contains 16 residues. The CDR3 sequence is CASSRGSGQGSSGQHF. CDR3 DNA sequence: TGTGCCAGCAGTCGGGGGTCGGGACAGGGGTCTAGCGGCCAGCATTTT. The full variable domain, rest sourced from reference TRBV7-9 and TRBJ1-5, is DTGVSQNPRHKITKRGQNVTFRCDPISEHNRLYWYRQTLGQGPEFLTYFQNEAQLEKSRLLSDRFSAERPKGSFSTLEIQRTEQGDSAMYLCASSRGSGQGSSGQHFGDGTRLSIL.

The chain joins TRBV27 to TRBJ2-1; D is unclear. The CDR3 totals 11 residues. Germline lookup yields CDR1 MNHEY and CDR2 SMNVEV (reference sequence). V lost 5 bases, J lost 9 bases, and 8 bases lay in between. In nucleotides, the CDR3 is TGTGCCAGCAGTACTACAGTTGAGCAGTTCTTC. Protein product: CASSTTVEQFF.

The V call is TRBV6-5, the J call TRBJ1-2; D gene ambiguous. Germline V CDR1 and CDR2: MNHEY, SVGAGI. Trimming stripped 0 bases from V and 6 bases from J, with 11 bases between. This CDR3 has 14 residues. The CDR3 coding sequence is TGTGCCAGCAGTTACTCACCCCCAGAAGATGGCTACACCTTC. The encoded protein is CASSYSPPEDGYTF.

For the CDR3, the DNA is TGTGCCTGGAGTAGGCAAGCTGGTGGCTACACCTTC. It is translated as CAWSRQAGGYTF. The chain recombines TRBV30 with TRBJ1-2; D remains unclear. The germline gives CDR1 GTSNPN, CDR2 SVGIG (reference sequence). Trimming took off 2 bases at V and 7 bases at J, with 11 bases between the two ends. There are 12 residues in the CDR3. Using reference TRBV30 and TRBJ1-2 for the parts outside the CDR3, the full variable domain is SQTIHQWPATLVQPVGSPLSLECTVEGTSNPNLYWYRQAAGRGLQLLFYSVGIGQISSEVPQNLSASRPQDRQFILSSKKLLLSDSGFYLCAWSRQAGGYTFGSGTRLTVV.

The chain couples TRBV7-9 to TRBJ1-1; no definite D call. The CDR3 is made up of 12 amino acids. CDR1 SEHNR and CDR2 FQNEAQ come from the germline V gene (reference sequence). V gave up 6 bases and J gave up 1 base, with 6 bases separating them. CDR3 DNA: TGTGCCAGCAGAAAGTGGAACACTGAAGCTTTCTTT. Translating gives CASRKWNTEAFF.

A single count supports this clone. As DNA, the CDR3 is TGTGCCAGCAGCTCACAGGGGGCGCATGGCTACACCTTC. Translating gives CASSSQGAHGYTF. This chain links TRBV7-3 with TRBJ1-2, with 9 bases lining up with TRBD1. V shed 4 bases and J 6 bases; nucleotides not matched to a gene: 3. Germline loops: CDR1 SGHTA, CDR2 FQGTGA. The CDR3 extends over 13 amino acids.

This clone was found once. This rearrangement joins TRBV19 to TRBJ2-3; 7 bases match TRBD2. This CDR3 has 15 amino acids. The germline V gene encodes CDR1 LNHDA and CDR2 SQIVND (reference sequence). With V trimmed by 3 bases and J by 6 bases, 9 bases remained unmatched. CDR3 in amino acids: CASSMGGEGLDTQYF. The CDR3 coding sequence is TGTGCCAGTAGTATGGGTGGGGAGGGGTTGGATACGCAGTATTTT.

The chain uses TRBV5-4 and TRBJ1-6, with unresolved D. V was clipped by 5 bases and J by 1 base, with 4 bases between them. Germline CDR1 SGHNT, CDR2 YYREEE (reference sequence). The CDR3 has 13 residues. The CDR3 region is CASRESYNSPLHF. CDR3 DNA: TGTGCCAGCAGGGAATCCTATAATTCACCCCTCCACTTT.

The count of this clone is one. The chain recombines TRBV6-1 with TRBJ1-6; D gene uncertain. Between the trimmed V and J ends, which lost 3 bases and 6 bases, there was a span of 12 bases. The CDR3 contains 15 residues. Germline assignment: CDR1 MNHNS and CDR2 SASEGT. This chain's CDR3 is CASSEGMPINSPLHF. The CDR3 nucleotides read TGTGCCAGCAGTGAGGGTATGCCGATTAATTCACCCCTCCACTTT.

The sample holds one count of this clone. The chain carries TRBV18 and TRBJ2-6; a weak D match, TRBD2 (5 bases). The germline V gene has CDR1 KGHSH and CDR2 LQKENI. V dropped 0 bases and J dropped 3 bases, with 6 bases sitting between them. The CDR3 sequence is 15 residues long. The CDR3 spells CASSPPRVGANVLTF. CDR3 bases: TGTGCCAGCTCACCACCGAGGGTTGGGGCCAACGTCCTGACTTTC.

This chain uses TRBV19 with TRBJ2-5; D assignment may be TRBD1 or TRBD2 (5 bases each). The CDR3 extends over 13 amino acids. Germline-derived CDR1 and CDR2 are LNHDA and SQIVND (reference sequence). V lost 5 bases to trimming and J lost 4 bases, with 11 bases between them. The CDR3 loop reads CASSLGRIETQYF. CDR3 coding DNA: TGTGCCAGTAGTTTGGGACGGATAGAGACCCAGTACTTC.

This chain connects TRBV11-2 to TRBJ1-2, with D unclear. V gave up 1 base and J gave up 2 bases, with 8 bases separating them. The germline V gene has CDR1 SGHAT and CDR2 FQNNGV. This CDR3 spans 14 amino acids. CDR3 coding DNA: TGTGCCAGCAGCTTAGCCCGGCAGAACTATGGCTACACCTTC. It encodes CASSLARQNYGYTF.

The chain recombines TRBV7-2 with TRBJ2-1, with 8 bases identical to TRBD2. Germline V lookup: CDR1 SGHTA, CDR2 FQGNSA. The V segment lost 5 bases and the J segment 1 base; nucleotides outside the gene matches: 4. This CDR3 contains 15 residues. As DNA, the CDR3 is TGTGCCAGCAGCCTAAGCGGGGGTTCCTACAATGAGCAGTTCTTC. As protein: CASSLSGGSYNEQFF.

The chain couples TRBV5-4 to TRBJ1-1; possible D gene TRBD1, 6 bases. This CDR3 is built from 14 residues. The germline CDR1 and CDR2 sequences are SGHNT and YYREEE (reference sequence). V shed 10 bases and J shed 1 base, with 17 bases lying between them. CDR3 region: CAGLGGGENTEAFF. The CDR3 nucleotides read TGTGCCGGGTTAGGGGGGGGTGAGAACACTGAAGCTTTCTTT. The full variable domain, in which reference TRBV5-4 and TRBJ1-1 provide the parts outside the CDR3, is ETGVTQSPTHLIKTRGQQVTLRCSSQSGHNTVSWYQQALGQGPQFIFQYYREEENGRGNFPPRFSGLQFPNYSSELNVNALELDDSALYLCAGLGGGENTEAFFGQGTRLTVV.

This chain links TRBV4-2 with TRBJ2-2; TRBD2 agrees at 9 bases. Germline trimming cut 4 bases from V and 2 bases from J; bases unmatched to any gene: 11. Germline lookup yields CDR1 LGHNA and CDR2 YNFKEQ. There are 18 residues in the CDR3. This CDR3 is CASSPTWEAGGNTGELFF. DNA of the CDR3: TGTGCCAGCAGCCCCACTTGGGAAGCGGGGGGAAACACCGGGGAGCTGTTTTTT.

In this sample, this clone turned up once. The V and J genes are TRBV11-3 and TRBJ2-7; no clear D gene. Per the germline V gene, CDR1 is SGHNT and CDR2 is YENEEA. The V gene lost 3 bases and the J gene lost 6 bases, with 9 bases spanning the gap. The CDR3 length is 12 residues. DNA for the CDR3: TGTGCCAGCAGCTTCGCAGCTGGCGAGCAGTACTTC. Translation gives CASSFAAGEQYF.